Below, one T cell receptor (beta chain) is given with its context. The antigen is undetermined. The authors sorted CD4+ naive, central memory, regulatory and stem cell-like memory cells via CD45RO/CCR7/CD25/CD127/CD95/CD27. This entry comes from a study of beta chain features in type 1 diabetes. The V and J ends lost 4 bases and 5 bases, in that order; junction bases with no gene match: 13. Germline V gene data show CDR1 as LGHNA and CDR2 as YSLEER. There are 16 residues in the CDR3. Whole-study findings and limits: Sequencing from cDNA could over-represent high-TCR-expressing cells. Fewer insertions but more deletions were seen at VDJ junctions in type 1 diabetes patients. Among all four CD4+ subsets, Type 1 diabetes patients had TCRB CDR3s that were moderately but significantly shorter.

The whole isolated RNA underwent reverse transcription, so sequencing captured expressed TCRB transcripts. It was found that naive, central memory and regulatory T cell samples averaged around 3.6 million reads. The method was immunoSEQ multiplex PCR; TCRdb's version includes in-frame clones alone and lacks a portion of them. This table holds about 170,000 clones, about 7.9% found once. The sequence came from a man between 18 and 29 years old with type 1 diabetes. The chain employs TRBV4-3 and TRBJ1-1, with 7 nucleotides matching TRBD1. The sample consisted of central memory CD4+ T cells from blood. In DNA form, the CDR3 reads TGCGCCAGCAGCCCTTCGAGACAGGGTGGAACAACTGAAGCTTTCTTT. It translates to CASSPSRQGGTTEAFF.